These T cell receptor beta chains were read from a single sample in a study of blood T cell repertoires in COVID-19. Repertoires were generated with immunoSEQ multiplex PCR, while TCRdb's copy carries only in-frame clones and drops some. The data hold 65,000 to 90,000 clones, with 87% observed a single time. The specimen was peripheral blood. The receptors here all came from a woman younger than 35 with acute or convalescent COVID-19. Both conserved end residues are part of each CDR3. The D gene is left open where the match is weak. The size field is filled for only some rows; it gives once, few, many or a size class.

>TRBJ1-1|TRBD1|.|TRBV5-1
CASSSRQGNTEAFF
TGCGCCAGCAGCTCCCGACAGGGGAACACTGAAGCTTTCTTT
>TRBJ1-1|.|.|TRBV19
CASRAEGWTEAFF
TGTGCCAGTAGGGCGGAGGGATGGACTGAAGCTTTCTTT
>TRBJ2-6|.|once|TRBV28
CASSLFGAGANVLTF
TGTGCCAGCAGTTTATTCGGGGCTGGGGCCAACGTCCTGACTTTC
>TRBJ1-5|.|once|TRBV4-2
CASSQAQNQPQHF
TGTGCCAGCAGCCAAGCACAGAATCAGCCCCAGCATTTT
>TRBJ2-3|TRBD1|once|TRBV18
CASSLGQEQQDTQYF
TGTGCCAGCTCACTGGGACAGGAGCAGCAGGATACGCAGTATTTT
>TRBJ2-2|TRBD1|.|TRBV18
CASSYYGTGNPGELFF
TGTGCCAGCTCATACTATGGGACAGGGAATCCCGGGGAGCTGTTTTTT
>TRBJ1-1|.|once|TRBV6-6
CASSYRNTEAFF
TGTGCCAGCAGTTATAGAAACACTGAAGCTTTCTTT
>TRBJ2-5|.|.|TRBV18
CASSLFKGQETQYF
TGTGCCAGCTCACTATTTAAGGGGCAAGAGACCCAGTACTTC
>TRBJ2-3|TRBD2|.|TRBV6-4
CASSDAGGTDTQYF
TGTGCCAGCAGTGACGCGGGGGGGACAGATACGCAGTATTTT
>TRBJ2-7|.|few|TRBV5-6
CASSYRLVGEQYF
TGTGCCAGCAGCTACCGACTAGTGGGCGAGCAGTACTTC
>TRBJ2-2|.|.|TRBV7-9
CASGTLTGELFF
TGTGCCAGCGGGACACTCACCGGGGAGCTGTTTTTT
>TRBJ2-2|TRBD1|.|TRBV7-9
CASSPTGANTGELFF
TGTGCCAGCAGCCCAACAGGGGCGAACACCGGGGAGCTGTTTTTT
>TRBJ1-1|TRBD1|once|TRBV6-4
CASRQGAMDTEAFF
TGTGCCAGCAGACAGGGGGCGATGGACACTGAAGCTTTCTTT
>TRBJ2-7|.|.|TRBV7-9
CASSSGYRVEQYF
TGTGCCAGCAGTTCCGGATACAGGGTCGAGCAGTACTTC
>TRBJ2-3|TRBD2|.|TRBV18
CASSPPGAGAQGGPDTQYF
TGTGCCAGCTCACCACCAGGAGCGGGAGCTCAGGGTGGTCCAGATACGCAGTATTTT
>TRBJ2-2|.|few|TRBV5-1
CASSLGHRDKNTGELFF
TGCGCCAGCAGCTTGGGACACCGGGACAAGAACACCGGGGAGCTGTTTTTT
>TRBJ2-1|.|.|TRBV5-6
CASSLGSDSAIYNEQFF
TGTGCCAGCAGCTTGGGGTCGGACAGTGCTATCTACAATGAGCAGTTCTTC
>TRBJ2-2|TRBD2|.|TRBV4-1
CASSQVRLAGINTGELFF
TGCGCCAGCAGCCAAGTTAGACTAGCGGGAATCAACACCGGGGAGCTGTTTTTT
>TRBJ1-5|TRBD1|.|TRBV7-2
CASSLGGGHNQPQHF
TGTGCCAGCAGCTTAGGAGGGGGCCACAATCAGCCCCAGCATTTT
>TRBJ1-1|TRBD1|.|TRBV6-1
CASREGQMNTEAFF
TGTGCCAGCAGGGAGGGACAGATGAACACTGAAGCTTTCTTT
>TRBJ1-1|.|.|TRBV19
CASKRNGLDRFFTEAFF
TGTGCCAGTAAACGTAACGGCCTCGACAGATTCTTCACTGAAGCTTTCTTT
>TRBJ2-3|TRBD2|few|TRBV5-6
CASSSPSFSGGASDTQYF
TGTGCCAGCAGCTCTCCCTCTTTTAGCGGGGGGGCCTCAGATACGCAGTATTTT
>TRBJ2-2|TRBD2|.|TRBV6-6
CASSYLAGDTGELFF
TGTGCCAGCAGTTACTTGGCGGGGGACACCGGGGAGCTGTTTTTT
>TRBJ1-1|TRBD1|once|TRBV12-3/TRBV12-4
CASSWTGSEAFF
TGTGCCAGCAGTTGGACAGGGAGTGAAGCTTTCTTT
>TRBJ2-7|TRBD2|.|TRBV7-9
CARLQTGLAGEGYEQYF
TGTGCCAGACTACAAACCGGACTAGCGGGAGAGGGGTACGAGCAGTACTTC
>TRBJ1-5|.|.|TRBV7-9
CASSLVGGPGDQPQHF
TGTGCCAGCAGCTTAGTGGGGGGACCTGGCGATCAGCCCCAGCATTTT